These 16 T cell receptor beta chains share one sample of origin, sequenced in a study of Ad26.COV2.S vaccination and SARS-CoV-2 variants. Sequenced by immunoSEQ multiplex PCR; TCRdb stores in-frame clones only, minus some. Of 410,000 or so clones in the sample, around nine tenths are singletons; the top ten hold over 9%. Specified treatment: some 19 received Ad26.COV2.S at low or high dose, single or two shots; about 5 received placebo; per-sample allocation not given. At day 63 after the first vaccine or placebo injection, samples were drawn. The sample here was peripheral blood, taken in a trial of Ad26.COV2.S vaccine versus placebo. The receptors originated from a person between 18 and 59 years old who received the Ad26.COV2.S COVID-19 vaccine or a placebo.

As to this clone: The same CDR3 arises from other DNA sequences in this sample as well. The chain joins TRBV6-5 to TRBJ1-1; TRBD1 aligns across 8 bases. The CDR3 spans 14 residues. Germline lookup yields CDR1 MNHEY and CDR2 SVGAGI. The V and J ends lost 6 bases and 1 base, in that order; junction bases with no gene match: 4. CDR3 sequence reads: CASSLDRGNTEAFF. The CDR3 bases are TGTGCCAGCAGCCTAGACAGGGGGAACACTGAAGCTTTCTTT.

Details on this clone: Other DNA sequences from this sample encode an identical CDR3 as well. The rearrangement joins TRBV12-3 or TRBV12-4 to TRBJ2-3; perhaps TRBD1 as D (6 bases). This CDR3 is 13 amino acids long. With 2 bases removed from V and 6 bases from J, the gap between germline ends came to 9 bases. The CDR3 spells CASSLRQGDTQYF. In DNA form, the CDR3 reads TGTGCCAGCAGTTTACGGCAGGGGGATACGCAGTATTTT.

The V call is TRBV28, the J call TRBJ1-5; perhaps TRBD1 as D (5 bases). The CDR3 runs to 13 residues. Germline values: CDR1 MDHEN, CDR2 SYDVKM. V was trimmed by 7 bases and J by 6 bases, leaving 13 bases between them. The CDR3 DNA reads as TGTGCCAGCAAGTTCCCGGGGGTTCAGCCCCAGCATTTT. Its translation: CASKFPGVQPQHF.

The genes are TRBV27 and TRBJ2-3, with a tentative D call TRBD2 (6 bases). Per germline, CDR1 MNHEY and CDR2 SMNVEV (reference sequence). The V gene lost 6 bases and the J gene lost 1 base, with 17 bases spanning the gap. This CDR3 is 16 amino acids long. DNA for the CDR3: TGTGCCAGCAGAGCCCGATCTGGACTACGCACAGATACGCAGTATTTT. As protein: CASRARSGLRTDTQYF.

The V gene is TRBV11-2, the J gene TRBJ1-3, with TRBD1 matching over 8 bases. Germline V CDR1 and CDR2: SGHAT, FQNNGV. The CDR3 spans 15 residues. J lost 2 bases, V lost 2 bases, and 2 bases had no gene match. CDR3 DNA: TGTGCCAGCAGCTTACTGACAGGGGCTGGAAACACCATATATTTT. Translated, it gives CASSLLTGAGNTIYF.

The chain uses TRBV4-3 and TRBJ1-3; no clear D gene. V was trimmed by 3 bases and J by 0 bases, leaving 15 bases between them. This CDR3 is built from 17 residues. Germline-derived CDR1 and CDR2 are LGHNA and YSLEER. The chain's CDR3 is CASSQQPLVDSGNTIYF. The CDR3 DNA is TGCGCCAGCAGCCAGCAGCCTCTAGTCGACTCTGGAAACACCATATATTTT.

This chain links TRBV19 with TRBJ2-2; D gene ambiguous. The CDR3 contains 15 residues. V gave up 7 bases and J gave up 0 bases, with 12 bases separating them. CDR1 and CDR2 (germline): LNHDA, SQIVND (reference sequence). This CDR3 reads CASTPGYANTGELFF. CDR3 sequence (DNA): TGTGCCAGTACCCCCGGATACGCGAACACCGGGGAGCTGTTTTTT.

The gene calls are TRBV6-5 and TRBJ2-5; D unresolved. V was pared by 8 bases and J by 0 bases, with 10 bases between. The CDR3 has 13 residues. Germline V gives CDR1 MNHEY, CDR2 SVGAGI. This chain's CDR3 is CASGHTYQETQYF. The CDR3 DNA reads as TGTGCCAGCGGCCACACCTACCAAGAGACCCAGTACTTC.

This clone has just one count. The chain recombines TRBV6-5 with TRBJ1-1, with D possibly TRBD1 on 5 matching bases. V was clipped by 0 bases and J by 6 bases, with 17 bases between them. This CDR3 has 16 residues. Germline V gene data show CDR1 as MNHEY and CDR2 as SVGAGI. Here the CDR3 DNA reads TGTGCCAGCAGTTACTCGATCCCTACAGGAGGTGCTGAAGCTTTCTTT. It translates to CASSYSIPTGGAEAFF.

The table lists this clone with a count of one. V is TRBV7-6 and J is TRBJ2-1; 7 bases fit TRBD2. The germline CDR1 and CDR2 sequences are SGHVS and FNYEAQ. The trim removed 1 base at V and 7 bases at J, leaving 7 bases unmatched. The CDR3 covers 15 residues. The CDR3 here is CASSLVGGSQNEQFF. CDR3 sequence (DNA): TGTGCCAGCAGCTTAGTTGGCGGGAGCCAGAATGAGCAGTTCTTC.

V and J are TRBV29-1 and TRBJ2-1; no definite D call. Per germline, CDR1 SQVTM and CDR2 ANQGSEA. This CDR3 has 13 amino acids. Trimming took 1 base from V and 5 from J, leaving 9 bases between them. This CDR3 is CSVEVSINNEQFF. The DNA for the CDR3 is TGCAGCGTTGAAGTCAGTATCAACAATGAGCAGTTCTTC.

This chain links TRBV7-3 with TRBJ2-3; 7 bases align to TRBD1. The J segment lost 3 bases and the V segment lost 5 bases, leaving 5 bases of the junction unmatched. The CDR3 runs to 14 residues. Per germline, CDR1 SGHTA and CDR2 FQGTGA. DNA of the CDR3: TGTGCCAGCAGCCGGGCAGGGGGAACAGATACGCAGTATTTT. It yields the protein CASSRAGGTDTQYF.

This clone has just a few counts. In the same sample, other DNA sequences code for this CDR3. The J gene is TRBJ1-1, the V gene TRBV6-5, with D possibly being TRBD1 (5 bases). Trimming removed 0 bases at V and 1 base at J, with 6 bases between. The CDR3 length is 14 residues. The germline V gene has CDR1 MNHEY and CDR2 SVGAGI. The CDR3 DNA reads as TGTGCCAGCAGTTACTCGGGGGGGAACACTGAAGCTTTCTTT. Translating gives CASSYSGGNTEAFF.

The rearrangement uses TRBV19 and TRBJ1-1; TRBD1 matches at 11 bases. The CDR3 length is 13 residues. Looked up from germline, CDR1 is LNHDA and CDR2 is SQIVND (reference sequence). Trimming at V came to 7 bases and at J to 6 bases, leaving 4 bases not matched to a gene. This CDR3 reads CASTPGQGAEAFF. The CDR3 nucleotides read TGTGCCAGTACCCCGGGACAGGGGGCTGAAGCTTTCTTT.

V and J are TRBV19 and TRBJ2-2, with D hard to call. CDR1 and CDR2 from the germline V gene are LNHDA and SQIVND (reference sequence). This CDR3 spans 15 amino acids. The ends were cut back, 3 bases at V and 0 bases at J, with 8 bases in the middle. For the CDR3, the DNA is TGTGCCAGTAGTATCTGGAGAACGAACACCGGGGAGCTGTTTTTT. This encodes CASSIWRTNTGELFF.

This clone was recorded only once. The chain uses TRBV6-2 or TRBV6-3 and TRBJ2-1; weak D call: TRBD2 (5 bases). CDR1 is MNHEY, CDR2 SVGEGT, per germline. Trimming cost V 0 bases and J 5 bases, with 23 bases left between them. The CDR3 is 19 residues long. The CDR3 here is CASSYSKSLGGVFDNEQFF. The CDR3 region has the DNA TGTGCCAGCAGTTACTCGAAATCGCTAGGAGGTGTGTTCGACAATGAGCAGTTCTTC.